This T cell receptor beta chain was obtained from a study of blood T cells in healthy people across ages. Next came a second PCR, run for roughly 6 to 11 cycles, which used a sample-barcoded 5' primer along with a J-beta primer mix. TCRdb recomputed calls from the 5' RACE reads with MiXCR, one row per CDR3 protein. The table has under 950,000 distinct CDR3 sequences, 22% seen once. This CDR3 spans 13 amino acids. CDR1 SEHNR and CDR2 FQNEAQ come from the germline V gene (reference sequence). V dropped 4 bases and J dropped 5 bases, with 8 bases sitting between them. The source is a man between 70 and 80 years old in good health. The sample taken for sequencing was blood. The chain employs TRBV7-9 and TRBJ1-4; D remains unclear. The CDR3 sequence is CASSSPGNEKLFF. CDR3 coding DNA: TGTGCCAGCAGCTCACCCGGAAATGAAAAACTGTTTTTT.